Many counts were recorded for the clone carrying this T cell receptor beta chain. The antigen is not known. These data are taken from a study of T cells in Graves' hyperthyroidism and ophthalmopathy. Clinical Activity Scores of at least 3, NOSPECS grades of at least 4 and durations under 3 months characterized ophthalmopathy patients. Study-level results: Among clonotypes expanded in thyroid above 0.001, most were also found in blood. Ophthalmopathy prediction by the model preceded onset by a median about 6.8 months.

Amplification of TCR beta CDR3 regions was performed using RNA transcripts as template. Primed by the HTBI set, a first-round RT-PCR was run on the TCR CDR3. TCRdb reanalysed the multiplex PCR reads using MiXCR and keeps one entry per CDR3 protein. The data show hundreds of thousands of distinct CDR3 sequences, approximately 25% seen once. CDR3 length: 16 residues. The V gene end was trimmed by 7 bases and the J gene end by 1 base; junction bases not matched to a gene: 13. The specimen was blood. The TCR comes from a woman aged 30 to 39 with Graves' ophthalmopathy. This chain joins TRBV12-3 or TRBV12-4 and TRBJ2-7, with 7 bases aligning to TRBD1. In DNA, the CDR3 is TGTGCCAGCACTCTTGGGGACAGCTTCCCTTCCTACGAGCAGTACTTC. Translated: CASTLGDSFPSYEQYF.